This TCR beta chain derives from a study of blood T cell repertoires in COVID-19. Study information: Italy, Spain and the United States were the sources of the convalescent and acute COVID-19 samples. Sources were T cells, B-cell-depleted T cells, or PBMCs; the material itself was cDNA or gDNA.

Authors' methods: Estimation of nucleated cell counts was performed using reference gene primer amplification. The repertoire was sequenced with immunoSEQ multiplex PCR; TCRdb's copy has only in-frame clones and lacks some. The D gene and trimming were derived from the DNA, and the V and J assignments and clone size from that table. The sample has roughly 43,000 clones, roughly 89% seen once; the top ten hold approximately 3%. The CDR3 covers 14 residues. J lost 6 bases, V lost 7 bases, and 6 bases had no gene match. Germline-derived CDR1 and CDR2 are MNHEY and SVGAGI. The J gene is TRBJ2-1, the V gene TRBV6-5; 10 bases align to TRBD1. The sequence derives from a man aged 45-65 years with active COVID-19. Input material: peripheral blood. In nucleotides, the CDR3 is TGTGCCAGCACCACGGACAGGGGGGGCAATGAGCAGTTCTTC. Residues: CASTTDRGGNEQFF.